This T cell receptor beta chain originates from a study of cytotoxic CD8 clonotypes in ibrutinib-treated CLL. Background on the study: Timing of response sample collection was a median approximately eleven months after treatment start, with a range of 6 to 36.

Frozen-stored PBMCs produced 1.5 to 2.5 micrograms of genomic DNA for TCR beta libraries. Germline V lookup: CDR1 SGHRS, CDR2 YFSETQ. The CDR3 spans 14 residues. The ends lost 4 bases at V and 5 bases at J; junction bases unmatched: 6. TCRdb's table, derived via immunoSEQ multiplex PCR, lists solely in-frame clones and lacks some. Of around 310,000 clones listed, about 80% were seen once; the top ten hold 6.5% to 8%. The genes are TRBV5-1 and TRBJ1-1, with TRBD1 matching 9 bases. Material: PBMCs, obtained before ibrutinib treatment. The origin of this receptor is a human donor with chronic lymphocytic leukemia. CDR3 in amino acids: CASSLQGAWTEAFF. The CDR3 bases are TGCGCCAGCAGCCTACAGGGGGCTTGGACTGAAGCTTTCTTT.